Shown below are 7 T cell receptor beta chains from a single sample sequenced in a study of cytomegalovirus exposure and HLA in healthy donors. With 60 Vbeta and 13 Jbeta primers, the PCR was carried out. Assay used: immunoSEQ multiplex PCR; TCRdb lists only in-frame clones, some missing. The sample gives approximately 210,000 clones, around 80% of which show up once; roughly 5.5% is in the top ten. The sample comprised PBMCs. Source of these receptors: a man between 35 and 55 years old in good health and CMV-seropositive.

The rearrangement uses TRBV11-2 and TRBJ1-1; 8 positions match TRBD1. Unmatched junction bases numbered 11, after V lost 5 bases and J lost 3 bases. CDR1 is SGHAT and CDR2 is FQNNGV in the germline V gene. The CDR3 is 16 residues long. In DNA, the CDR3 is TGTGCCAGCAGCCCCAGGGGGCAGGCTACGGACACTGAAGCTTTCTTT. As protein: CASSPRGQATDTEAFF.

This rearrangement joins TRBV4-1 to TRBJ2-7; 7 nucleotides agree with TRBD2. There are 13 residues in the CDR3. CDR1 MGHRA and CDR2 YSYEKL come from the germline V gene. Unmatched junction bases numbered 0, after V lost 1 base and J lost 3 bases. The CDR3 DNA sequence: TGCGCCAGCAGCCAAGGGGGGGGCTACGAGCAGTACTTC. Translated, it gives CASSQGGGYEQYF.

This rearrangement joins TRBV19 to TRBJ1-1, with TRBD1 matching over 11 bases. The trim removed 7 bases at V and 8 bases at J, leaving 3 bases unmatched. Germline V gives CDR1 LNHDA, CDR2 SQIVND (reference sequence). The CDR3 totals 12 residues. The CDR3 nucleotides read TGTGCCAGTATGGGGACAGGGGGGGAAGCTTTCTTT. Residues: CASMGTGGEAFF.

This clone was seen only a few times. This chain links TRBV5-6 with TRBJ2-5; no firm D call. V lost 0 bases, J lost 5 bases, and 11 bases lay in between. The V gene's germline CDR1 is SGHDT and CDR2 YYEEEE. The CDR3 has 14 residues. In DNA form, the CDR3 reads TGTGCCAGCAGCTTGGCCGAGGTGTGGGAGACCCAGTACTTC. Amino acid sequence: CASSLAEVWETQYF.

The J gene is TRBJ2-5, the V gene TRBV9, with D perhaps TRBD1 (6 bases). Germline V gene sequence: CDR1 SGDLS, CDR2 YYNGEE. The V gene lost 3 bases and the J gene lost 5 bases, with 14 bases spanning the gap. The CDR3 is 14 amino acids. The CDR3 DNA reads TGTGCCAGCAGCGCCTCCATGAGGGGGGAGACCCAGTACTTC. Its protein product is CASSASMRGETQYF. The whole variable domain, remainder taken from reference TRBV9 and TRBJ2-5, is DSGVTQTPKHLITATGQRVTLRCSPRSGDLSVYWYQQSLDQGLQFLIQYYNGEERAKGNILERFSAQQFPDLHSELNLSSLELGDSALYFCASSASMRGETQYFGPGTRLLVL.

The V gene is TRBV2, the J gene TRBJ2-7; TRBD1 agrees at 7 bases. Germline V lookup: CDR1 SNHLY, CDR2 FYNNEI. The CDR3 is made up of 13 amino acids. After removal of 6 bases from V and 3 bases from J, the junction contained 5 bases not matched to a gene. For the CDR3, the DNA is TGTGCCAGCAGCGTGGGACAGTACTACGAGCAGTACTTC. Amino acid sequence: CASSVGQYYEQYF.

V usage is TRBV7-3 and J usage is TRBJ2-1, with D perhaps TRBD2 (5 bases). From germline, CDR1 is SGHTA and CDR2 FQGTGA. Trimming cost V 5 bases and J 9 bases, with 20 bases left between them. CDR3 length: 15 amino acids. In DNA, the CDR3 is TGTGCCAGCAGCCGAGAGGCGGGCCCTTTCTCTGAGCAGTTCTTC. This encodes CASSREAGPFSEQFF.